Presented here are 17 T cell receptor beta chains from one specimen sequenced in a study of T cells in Graves' hyperthyroidism and ophthalmopathy. Amplification yielded TCR beta CDR3 regions, with RNA transcripts as the source. First-round RT-PCR of the TCR CDR3 relied on the HTBI primer set. TCRdb recomputed calls from the multiplex PCR reads with MiXCR, one row per CDR3 protein. In the table there are about 680,000 distinct CDR3 sequences, 30% to 40% of which are singletons. Sequenced input: blood. These receptor sequences come from a woman in her forties with Graves' hyperthyroidism.

This clonotype was counted many times. The gene calls are TRBV20-1 and TRBJ2-5; D gene ambiguous. Trimming pared 6 bases from V and 1 base from J, leaving 9 bases between. Germline CDR1 and CDR2: DFQATT and SNEGSKA (reference sequence). The CDR3 has 12 residues. CDR3 DNA sequence: TGCAGTGCAAATACGGGCCAAGAGACCCAGTACTTC. It codes for CSANTGQETQYF.

This rearrangement joins TRBV28 to TRBJ2-5; possibly TRBD2 for D (5 bases). Germline V gene lookup returns CDR1 MDHEN and CDR2 SYDVKM. V lost 4 bases, J lost 3 bases, and 18 bases lay in between. The CDR3 extends over 16 amino acids. This CDR3 reads CASSWFRCSAEETQYF. CDR3 sequence (DNA): TGTGCCAGCAGTTGGTTTCGCTGTAGCGCGGAAGAGACCCAGTACTTC.

The chain combines TRBV15 with TRBJ1-1, with 9 bases matching TRBD1. Germline values: CDR1 LNHNV, CDR2 YYDKDF (reference sequence). V lost 2 bases, J lost 0 bases, and 10 bases stayed unmatched. This CDR3 region has 18 residues. The CDR3 spells CATSRQPGTGRMNTEAFF. Written as DNA, the CDR3 is TGTGCCACCAGCAGACAGCCCGGGACAGGGAGAATGAACACTGAAGCTTTCTTT.

This clonotype was picked up many times. The genes are TRBV10-2 and TRBJ2-7, with D possibly being TRBD1 (5 bases). The CDR3 contains 13 residues. Germline lookup yields CDR1 WSHSY and CDR2 SAAADI. V lost 0 bases and J 3 bases, leaving 6 bases between the germline ends. CDR3 nucleotide sequence: TGCGCCAGCAGTGAGTCGGACATCTACGAGCAGTACTTC. Translated: CASSESDIYEQYF.

A remark on this clonotype: A junction end diverges from the germline sequence, so it may reflect a read error. In nucleotides, the CDR3 is TGTGCCAGCAGTTACTCGGGATGGCGGCGGGGGGACCCCGAGACCCAGTACTTC. Protein product: CASSYSGWRRGDPETQYF. The J gene is TRBJ2-5, the V gene TRBV10-3; TRBD2 matches 8 bases. Germline V gene data show CDR1 as ENHRY and CDR2 as SYGVKD. CDR3 length equals 18 residues.

With respect to this clonotype: A read error may explain this, as a much larger clone is one base away. This chain connects TRBV29-1 to TRBJ1-2, with a tentative D call TRBD1 (6 bases). Germline CDR1 and CDR2: SQVTM and ANQGSEA. The CDR3 contains 13 residues. V lost 3 bases and J lost 3, with 11 bases in between. The CDR3 coding sequence is TGCAGCGTTGACGGGGGCCATGACTATGGCTACACCTTC. Its translation: CSVDGGHDYGYTF.

This clonotype was seen only a few times. This rearrangement joins TRBV7-9 to TRBJ2-7; D gene uncertain. The germline CDR1 and CDR2 sequences are SEHNR and FQNEAQ (reference sequence). V was trimmed by 5 bases and J by 4 bases, leaving 12 bases between them. This CDR3 comprises 13 residues. In DNA form, the CDR3 reads TGTGCCAGCAGCCCCACAAGGATTTACGAGCAGTACTTC. This codes for CASSPTRIYEQYF.

The chain joins TRBV10-3 to TRBJ2-7; 9 bases fit TRBD2. CDR1 ENHRY and CDR2 SYGVKD come from the germline V gene. The CDR3 sequence is 18 residues long. With 6 bases clipped from V and 0 bases from J, the junction kept 15 bases outside the gene matches. CDR3 region: CAIRRDSLLAGSSYEQYF. The CDR3 coding sequence is TGTGCCATCAGGAGGGACAGCCTCCTAGCGGGGAGCTCCTACGAGCAGTACTTC.

The rearrangement links TRBV7-9 to TRBJ2-5; D unresolved. Germline-derived CDR1 and CDR2 are SEHNR and FQNEAQ (reference sequence). This CDR3 comprises 8 residues. V shed 8 bases and J shed 11 bases, with 6 bases lying between them. DNA for the CDR3: TGTGCCAGCGAGGCGCAGTACTTC. Translating it yields CASEAQYF.

Many counts were recorded for this clonotype. The chain uses TRBV24-1 and TRBJ1-1; unclear D gene. The CDR3 totals 13 residues. CDR1 is KGHDR and CDR2 is SFDVKD in the germline V gene. The germline V and J ends were trimmed by 5 bases and 6 bases, with 12 bases remaining between them. The CDR3 coding sequence is TGTGCCACCAGTGGTACCAGCAGCGCTGAAGCTTTCTTT. Translating gives CATSGTSSAEAFF.

This chain uses TRBV10-3 with TRBJ2-7, with 7 nucleotides matching TRBD2. Trimming cost V 3 bases and J 6 bases; bases outside gene matches: 8. CDR1 and CDR2 (germline): ENHRY, SYGVKD. CDR3 size: 14 residues. The DNA of the CDR3 is TGTGCCATCAGTGACGGACTAGAGTATCGCGAGCAGTACTTC. Translating it yields CAISDGLEYREQYF.

The genes are TRBV7-2 and TRBJ2-5, with TRBD2 matching over 10 bases. There are 17 residues in the CDR3. Germline trimming cut 0 bases from V and 11 bases from J; bases unmatched to any gene: 15. The germline gives CDR1 SGHTA, CDR2 FQGNSA. CDR3 nucleotide sequence: TGTGCCAGCAGCTTAGCCTCTAGCGGGGGAGACACAGATACGCAGTACTTC. This gives the protein CASSLASSGGDTDTQYF.

The rearrangement uses TRBV19 and TRBJ2-6; D is possibly TRBD2 (5 bases). Trimming shortened V by 1 base and J by 0 bases, and 7 bases separated the two germline ends. The CDR3 consists of 16 residues. Per germline, CDR1 LNHDA and CDR2 SQIVND (reference sequence). CDR3 sequence reads: CASSIGGLSGANVLTF. CDR3 sequence (DNA): TGTGCCAGTAGTATAGGCGGACTCTCTGGGGCCAACGTCCTGACTTTC.

The chain employs TRBV9 and TRBJ2-2; possible D gene TRBD1, 6 bases. This CDR3 spans 16 amino acids. The germline V gene encodes CDR1 SGDLS and CDR2 YYNGEE. The ends were cut back, 0 bases at V and 0 bases at J, with 9 bases in the middle. CDR3 sequence: CASSVEGTTNTGELFF. The DNA for the CDR3 is TGTGCCAGCAGCGTAGAGGGGACAACGAACACCGGGGAGCTGTTTTTT. Drawing the rest from reference TRBV9 and TRBJ2-2, the complete variable domain is DSGVTQTPKHLITATGQRVTLRCSPRSGDLSVYWYQQSLDQGLQFLIQYYNGEERAKGNILERFSAQQFPDLHSELNLSSLELGDSALYFCASSVEGTTNTGELFFGEGSRLTVL.

This chain uses TRBV6-6 with TRBJ1-5; D unclear. The CDR3 has 15 amino acids. V lost 0 bases and J lost 4, with 10 bases in between. In germline, CDR1 is MNHNY, CDR2 SVGAGI (reference sequence). CDR3 region: CASSYSQAPNQPQHF. The CDR3 bases are TGTGCCAGCAGTTACTCTCAGGCGCCGAATCAGCCCCAGCATTTT.

The V call is TRBV12-3 or TRBV12-4, the J call TRBJ1-2; D perhaps matches TRBD1 (5 bases). CDR3 length: 14 amino acids. V was clipped by 6 bases and J by 6 bases, with 17 bases between them. The CDR3 sequence: CASSPRLEGDGYTF. As DNA, the CDR3 is TGTGCCAGCAGCCCCAGACTCGAAGGGGATGGCTACACCTTC.

The table lists this clonotype with a few counts. CDR3: CASSLGGRGGHGYTF. The CDR3 DNA sequence: TGCGCCAGCAGCTTGGGGGGACGTGGGGGCCATGGCTACACCTTC. The chain links TRBV5-1 to TRBJ1-2; possibly TRBD1 for D (6 bases). The germline V gene encodes CDR1 SGHRS and CDR2 YFSETQ. Trimming removed 0 bases at V and 6 bases at J, with 15 bases between. The CDR3 consists of 15 residues.